Shown below are 6 T cell receptor beta chains from a single sample sequenced in a study of cytomegalovirus exposure and HLA in healthy donors (dated by TCRdb to the late 2010s). The protocol used for the library was the immunoSEQ multiplex PCR assay. For the multiplex PCR, a mixture combining 60 forward primers for TCR Vbeta segments and 13 reverse primers for TCR Jbeta segments was used. This is the immuneACCESS table as TCRdb keeps it, with only in-frame sequences that have V and J called. A part of the clones is gone; compared with another copy, unresolved V genes explain less than half, and the rest is unexplained. This sample lists under 150,000 clones; just under 80% were detected once. The ten largest make up about 1% of the sample. Sequenced: PBMCs. The origin of the receptors is a male donor in good health and CMV-seronegative.

CDR3 sequence: CAWSEAVSSYNSPLHF. CDR3 in DNA: TGTGCCTGGAGTGAAGCGGTCAGCTCCTATAATTCACCCCTCCACTTT. The chain recombines TRBV30 with TRBJ1-6; D remains ambiguous. Germline V gene sequence: CDR1 GTSNPN, CDR2 SVGIG (reference sequence). V gave up 1 base and J gave up 0 bases, with 10 bases separating them. The CDR3 contains 16 residues.

The chain couples TRBV7-2 to TRBJ2-5, with D maybe TRBD2 (6 bases). CDR3 size: 14 residues. V was pared by 5 bases and J by 5 bases, with 15 bases between. Germline V lookup: CDR1 SGHTA, CDR2 FQGNSA. The DNA of the CDR3 is TGTGCCAGCAGCGAATCGCGGGGTGGGGAGACCCAGTACTTC. Translated: CASSESRGGETQYF.

This rearrangement joins TRBV6-5 to TRBJ2-5; possibly TRBD2 for D (6 bases). Germline V gene lookup returns CDR1 MNHEY and CDR2 SVGAGI. Trimming stripped 2 bases from V and 0 bases from J, with 10 bases between. The CDR3 loop spans 15 amino acids. The CDR3 DNA reads TGTGCCAGCAGTTACCGGTCGGGGGACCAAGAGACCCAGTACTTC. It specifies CASSYRSGDQETQYF.

This sequence joins TRBV4-1 and TRBJ2-1, with 14 nucleotides matching TRBD2. Unmatched junction bases numbered 4, after V lost 4 bases and J lost 8 bases. The V gene's germline CDR1 is MGHRA and CDR2 YSYEKL. This CDR3 spans 15 amino acids. The CDR3 bases are TGCGCCAGCAGCCTAGGGACTAGCGGGGGATATGAGCAGTTCTTC. Its translation: CASSLGTSGGYEQFF.

The rearrangement joins TRBV19 to TRBJ1-2, with a tentative D call TRBD1 (6 bases). Germline V gene data show CDR1 as LNHDA and CDR2 as SQIVND (reference sequence). CDR3 size: 17 residues. The V and J ends lost 5 bases and 0 bases respectively, with 19 bases between them. CDR3 amino acids: CASSPPGQWITNYGYTF. In nucleotides, the CDR3 is TGTGCCAGTAGTCCCCCCGGACAGTGGATTACTAACTATGGCTACACCTTC.

The chain has TRBV11-2 and TRBJ2-1; 8 nucleotides match TRBD1. The CDR3 totals 15 residues. Unmatched junction bases numbered 7, after V lost 5 bases and J lost 4 bases. Germline lookup yields CDR1 SGHAT and CDR2 FQNNGV. The DNA for the CDR3 is TGTGCCAGCAGCGCCCGGACAGGGAATTACAATGAGCAGTTCTTC. Its translation: CASSARTGNYNEQFF.